A selection of T cell receptor beta chains follows, all from one sample in a study of OX40 agonist ivuxolimab in advanced cancers. Data came from immunoSEQ multiplex PCR; TCRdb stores just in-frame clones and leaves some out. The data contain approximately 89,000 clones, roughly 88% of them singletons. The sequencing used CD4+ or CD8+ T cells sorted from blood, collected in a trial of the OX40 agonist ivuxolimab. All receptors come from an adult with an advanced solid tumor such as melanoma, head and neck, liver or kidney cancer. Both conserved end residues are part of each CDR3. D genes are given only for firm matches. Size is omitted from some rows. Given values are once, few, many or a class for expanded clones.

size,V,D,J,CDR3,DNA
-,TRBV28,-,TRBJ1-5,CASRRTETVAF,TGTGCCAGCAGAAGAACAGAGACGGTTGCCTTT
-,TRBV28,-,TRBJ2-1,CASTPGYNEQFF,TGTGCCAGCACCCCTGGGTACAATGAGCAGTTCTTC
once,TRBV4-3,TRBD1,TRBJ1-2,CASSRDRANYGYTF,TGCGCCAGCAGCCGGGACAGGGCAAACTATGGCTACACCTTC
-,TRBV28,-,TRBJ1-4,CASSLIGASDEKLFF,TGTGCCAGCAGTTTAATTGGTGCTAGTGATGAAAAACTGTTTTTT
-,TRBV29-1,-,TRBJ2-3,CSVDRVADTQYF,TGCAGCGTTGACCGGGTTGCAGATACGCAGTATTTT
-,TRBV4-1,-,TRBJ1-5,CASSQGYSNQPQHF,TGCGCCAGCAGCCAAGGCTATAGCAATCAGCCCCAGCATTTT
few,TRBV6-6,-,TRBJ2-7,CASCYRGEGEQYF,TGTGCCAGCTGCTACAGGGGGGAGGGAGAGCAGTACTTC
-,TRBV4-3,TRBD1,TRBJ2-6,CASSPGTGYSGANVLTF,TGCGCCAGTAGTCCCGGGACAGGCTATTCTGGGGCCAACGTCCTGACTTTC
-,TRBV7-2,-,TRBJ2-2,CASSVQGETGELFF,TGTGCCAGCAGCGTACAGGGTGAAACCGGGGAGCTGTTTTTT
-,TRBV18,-,TRBJ2-2,CASSPSTASGELFF,TGTGCCAGCTCACCATCGACAGCCAGCGGGGAGCTGTTTTTT
-,TRBV5-4,TRBD1,TRBJ2-2,CASSGRDRGRNTGELFF,TGTGCCAGCAGCGGCCGGGACAGGGGGCGGAACACCGGGGAGCTGTTTTTT
-,TRBV21-1,-,TRBJ2-5,CASSNGTGLQETQYF,TGTGCCAGCAGCAACGGGACAGGGCTTCAAGAGACCCAGTACTTC
-,TRBV29-1,-,TRBJ2-2,CSVARNTGELFF,TGCAGCGTTGCGCGGAACACCGGGGAGCTGTTTTTT
-,TRBV7-7,-,TRBJ1-4,CASSLIQGEKLFF,TGTGCTAGCAGCTTGATCCAGGGTGAAAAACTGTTTTTT
-,TRBV7-3,TRBD1,TRBJ2-7,CASSLTGQGVVQYF,TGTGCCAGCAGCTTAACGGGACAGGGGGTTGTGCAGTACTTC
-,TRBV10-3,TRBD1,TRBJ1-4,CAISFRDRCHCSEKLFF,TGTGCCATCAGTTTCCGGGACAGATGTCACTGTAGTGAAAAACTGTTTTTT
once,TRBV5-8,TRBD2,TRBJ2-5,CASSLGTSGNSETQYF,TGTGCCAGCAGCTTGGGGACTAGCGGGAATTCAGAGACCCAGTACTTC
-,TRBV28,TRBD1,TRBJ1-5,CASSLFPGGAGQPQHF,TGTGCCAGCAGTTTATTCCCAGGGGGCGCTGGACAGCCCCAGCATTTT
-,TRBV5-4,TRBD2,TRBJ2-5,CASSYGLTSGGGETQYF,TGTGCCAGCAGCTATGGACTCACTAGCGGAGGGGGAGAGACCCAGTACTTC
-,TRBV4-1,-,TRBJ2-7,CASSQVERTYEQYF,TGCGCCAGCAGCCAAGTCGAGCGGACCTACGAGCAGTACTTC
-,TRBV5-6,TRBD1,TRBJ1-3,CASSPGTASSGNTIYF,TGTGCCAGCAGCCCCGGGACAGCCTCTTCTGGAAACACCATATATTTT
-,TRBV28,-,TRBJ2-5,CASSSPQGPPGGTQYF,TGTGCCAGCAGTTCCCCACAAGGGCCTCCGGGCGGGACCCAGTACTTC
-,TRBV20-1,-,TRBJ2-7,CSGSWRYEQYF,TGCAGTGGGAGCTGGCGATACGAGCAGTACTTC
-,TRBV2,-,TRBJ2-3,CASSEARTDTQYF,TGTGCCAGCAGTGAAGCTAGGACAGATACGCAGTATTTT